This T cell receptor (beta chain) was recovered during a study of T cell responses to AZD1222 COVID-19 vaccine. General observations from the study: There were repertoire samples only from the period after the peak T cell response. Baseline seropositivity characterized only a handful of AZD1222 recipients. Clonal diversity may have been underestimated, and the donors were mostly white British, with more females than males. A rise in Spike-specific TCR breadth and depth followed two AZD1222 doses.

On this clone itself: Its antigen is not identified.

Here immunoSEQ multiplex PCR was the method, and the copy in TCRdb shows in-frame clones only, minus some. The sample consists of roughly 80,000 clones, about nine tenths of them appearing once. Germline lookup yields CDR1 MGHRA and CDR2 YSYEKL. CDR3 size: 15 residues. V shed 1 base and J 6 bases; nucleotides not matched to a gene: 4. The material sequenced was peripheral blood, taken 28 days after the second AZD1222 dose. The gene calls are TRBV4-1 and TRBJ2-1; 9 bases fit TRBD2. The sequence derives from an adult who received the AZD1222 COVID-19 vaccine. The CDR3 sequence: CASSQGLTSGNEQFF. As DNA, the CDR3 is TGCGCCAGCAGCCAAGGCCTGACTAGCGGCAATGAGCAGTTCTTC.